This T cell receptor beta chain was recorded in a study of post-analysis software for immune sequencing data. To note about this clonotype: The antigen is not known.

Unique molecular identifiers were built into the TCR beta cDNA libraries. TCRdb redid the calling of the PCR reads with MiXCR, one entry per CDR3 protein. This table has approximately 630,000 distinct CDR3 sequences, approximately 60% appearing once. Study-wide results and caveats: TRBV5-6, TRBV5-1 and TRBV20-1 belonged to a set of roughly five TRBV segments that were more frequent in patients than controls.

Germline CDR1 LGHDT, CDR2 YNNKEL (reference sequence). V was trimmed by 0 bases and J by 0 bases, leaving 6 bases between them. CDR3 length: 16 residues. The sequence was collected from a girl between 2 and 10 years old with multiple sclerosis. The sequenced sample consisted of blood. V and J are TRBV3-1 and TRBJ2-6; D remains unclear. The CDR3 bases are TGTGCCAGCAGCCAAGATCTACCCTCTGGGGCCAACGTCCTGACTTTC. Amino acid sequence: CASSQDLPSGANVLTF.